The T cell receptor beta chain under discussion was sequenced for a study of CD8 T cells in ankylosing spondylitis. Overall study results and limits: Characteristic, it appeared, of ankylosing spondylitis blood was a TCR beta motif of fewer than 10 highly homologous variants. With a CD8+ phenotype, disease-linked clones were relatively rare in peripheral blood.

Preparation of TCR beta libraries was done by quantitative 5'-RACE with molecular barcodes. Each CDR3 protein is one row after TCRdb ran MiXCR on the 5' RACE reads. This sample has about 300,000 distinct CDR3 sequences, with under 14% found just once. This clonotype was counted at least ten times. What it binds is unknown. CDR1 and CDR2 from the germline V gene are SGDLS and YYNGEE. The CDR3 runs to 14 residues. V was pared by 4 bases and J by 3 bases, with 14 bases between. The clonotype originates from a female donor with ankylosing spondylitis or in good health (not recorded which). The chain employs TRBV9 and TRBJ2-7, with D hard to call. Material: blood, either unsorted or a sorted T cell fraction (not recorded which). The CDR3 loop reads CASSSTQDFYEQYF. The CDR3 nucleotides read TGTGCCAGCAGCTCGACGCAGGATTTCTACGAGCAGTACTTC.